This TCR beta chain was identified during a study of CD8 T cells in ankylosing spondylitis. This clonotype was picked up one time. The CDR3 contains 15 residues. V lost 5 bases, J lost 6 bases, and 20 bases lay in between. Germline V gene lookup returns CDR1 LNHDA and CDR2 SQIVND (reference sequence). TCRdb reprocessed the 5' RACE reads with MiXCR, giving one entry per CDR3 protein. The sample includes 200,000 or so distinct CDR3 sequences, roughly 13% of them seen just once. This receptor was identified in a female donor with ankylosing spondylitis or in good health (not recorded which). The chain carries TRBV19 and TRBJ2-7, with a weak D call TRBD2 (5 bases). The sample taken for sequencing was blood, either unsorted or a sorted T cell fraction (not recorded which). The CDR3 nucleotides read TGTGCCAGTAGTTCATTCGGAGGCAGCGTGGCCGAGCAGTACTTC. Translated: CASSSFGGSVAEQYF.